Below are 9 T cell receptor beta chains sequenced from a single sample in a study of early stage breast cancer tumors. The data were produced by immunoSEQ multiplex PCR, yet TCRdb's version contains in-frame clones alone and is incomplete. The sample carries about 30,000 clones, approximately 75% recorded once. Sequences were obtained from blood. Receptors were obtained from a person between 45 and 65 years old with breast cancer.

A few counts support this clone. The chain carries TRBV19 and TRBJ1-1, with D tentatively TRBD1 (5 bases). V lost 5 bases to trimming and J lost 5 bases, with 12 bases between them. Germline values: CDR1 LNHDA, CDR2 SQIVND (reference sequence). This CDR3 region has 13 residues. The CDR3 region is CASSAEGITEAFF. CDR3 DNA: TGTGCCAGTAGTGCCGAGGGGATTACTGAAGCTTTCTTT.

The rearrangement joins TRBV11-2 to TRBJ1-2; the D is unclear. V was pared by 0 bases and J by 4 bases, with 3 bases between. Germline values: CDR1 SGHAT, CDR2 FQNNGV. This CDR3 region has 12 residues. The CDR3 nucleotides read TGTGCCAGCAGCTTAGACAGCTATGGCTACACCTTC. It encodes CASSLDSYGYTF.

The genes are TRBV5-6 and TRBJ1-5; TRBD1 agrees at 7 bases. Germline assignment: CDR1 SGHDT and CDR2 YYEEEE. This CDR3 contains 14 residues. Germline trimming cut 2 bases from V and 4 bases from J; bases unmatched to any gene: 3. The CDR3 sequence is CASSFRDRNQPQHF. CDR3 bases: TGTGCCAGCAGCTTCCGGGACAGAAATCAGCCCCAGCATTTT. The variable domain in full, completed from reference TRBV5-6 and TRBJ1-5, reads DAGVTQSPTHLIKTRGQQVTLRCSPKSGHDTVSWYQQALGQGPQFIFQYYEEEERQRGNFPDRFSGHQFPNYSSELNVNALLLGDSALYLCASSFRDRNQPQHFGDGTRLSIL.

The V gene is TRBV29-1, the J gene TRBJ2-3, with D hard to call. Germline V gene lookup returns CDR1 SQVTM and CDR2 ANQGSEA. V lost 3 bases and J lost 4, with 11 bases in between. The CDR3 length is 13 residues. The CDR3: CSVDSPPADTQYF. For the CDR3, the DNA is TGCAGCGTTGATTCGCCTCCGGCAGATACGCAGTATTTT.

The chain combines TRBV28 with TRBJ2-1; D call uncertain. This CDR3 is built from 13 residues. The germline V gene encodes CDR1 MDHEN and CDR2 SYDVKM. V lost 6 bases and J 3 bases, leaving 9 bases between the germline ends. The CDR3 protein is CASSLMNYNEQFF. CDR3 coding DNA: TGTGCCAGCAGCCTTATGAACTACAATGAGCAGTTCTTC.

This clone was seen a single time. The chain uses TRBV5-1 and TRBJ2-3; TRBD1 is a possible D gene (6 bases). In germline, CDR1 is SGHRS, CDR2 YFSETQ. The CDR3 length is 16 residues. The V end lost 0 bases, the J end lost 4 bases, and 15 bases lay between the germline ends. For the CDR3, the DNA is TGCGCCAGCAGCTTGGCCCCGGACAGAAGCCCAGATACGCAGTATTTT. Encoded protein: CASSLAPDRSPDTQYF.

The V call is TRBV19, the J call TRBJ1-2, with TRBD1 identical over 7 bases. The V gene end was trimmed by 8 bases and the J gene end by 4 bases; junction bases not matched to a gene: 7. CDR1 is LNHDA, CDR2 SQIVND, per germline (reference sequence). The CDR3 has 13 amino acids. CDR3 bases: TGTGCCAGTGATGACGGGACAGCCTATGGCTACACCTTC. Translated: CASDDGTAYGYTF.

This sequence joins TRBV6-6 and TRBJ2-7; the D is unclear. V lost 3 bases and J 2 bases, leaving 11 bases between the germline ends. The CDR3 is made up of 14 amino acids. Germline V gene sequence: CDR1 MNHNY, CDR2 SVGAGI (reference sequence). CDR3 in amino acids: CASSYGQEPYEQYF. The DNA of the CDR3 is TGTGCCAGCAGTTATGGGCAGGAGCCCTACGAGCAGTACTTC.

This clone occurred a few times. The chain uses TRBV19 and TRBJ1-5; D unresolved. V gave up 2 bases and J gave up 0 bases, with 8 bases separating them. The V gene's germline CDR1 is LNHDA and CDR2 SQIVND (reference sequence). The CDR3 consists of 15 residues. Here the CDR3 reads CASSISTYSNQPQHF. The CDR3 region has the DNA TGTGCCAGTAGTATATCCACGTATAGCAATCAGCCCCAGCATTTT.